Many counts were recorded for the clone carrying this TCR beta chain. The antigen remains undetermined. Germline assignment: CDR1 SQVTM and CDR2 ANQGSEA. The CDR3 consists of 12 residues. The V and J ends lost 4 bases and 4 bases respectively, with 10 bases between them. Scientists made TCR beta libraries using quantitative 5'-RACE with molecular barcodes. TCRdb redid the calling of the 5' RACE reads with MiXCR, one entry per CDR3 protein. The sample has about 90,000 distinct CDR3 sequences; 9% are singletons. This sample was taken from a study of CD8 T cells in ankylosing spondylitis. Study-level findings and limits: What seemed typical of ankylosing spondylitis blood was a TCR beta motif built from roughly eight highly homologous variants.

The chain recombines TRBV29-1 with TRBJ1-2; D unclear. The clonotype originates from a male donor with ankylosing spondylitis. Sequencing was carried out using blood, either unsorted or a sorted T cell fraction (not recorded which). CDR3 loop: CSVAVGTYGYTF. The CDR3 bases are TGCAGCGTTGCTGTGGGCACCTATGGCTACACCTTC. Variable domain in full (rest from reference TRBV29-1 and TRBJ1-2): SAVISQKPSRDICQRGTSLTIQCQVDSQVTMMFWYRQQPGQSLTLIATANQGSEATYESGFVIDKFPISRPNLTFSTLTVSNMSPEDSSIYLCSVAVGTYGYTFGSGTRLTVV.